This entry concerns a single TCR beta chain. Its antigen is unknown. This sample was included in a study of cytomegalovirus exposure and HLA in healthy donors. The CDR3 is made up of 14 amino acids. Germline assignment: CDR1 SGDLS and CDR2 YYNGEE. Deletions cut 1 base from V and 1 base from J, with 8 bases between. The study, taken as a whole, reports: Later analysis identified a missense DCLRE1C variant that was linked to TCR beta V- and J-gene trimming. Both high specificity and high sensitivity reportedly marked the classifier's diagnosis of cytomegalovirus status.

PCR primers comprised 60 Vbeta and 13 Jbeta primers. Here immunoSEQ multiplex PCR was the method, and the copy in TCRdb shows in-frame clones only, minus some. This table holds 110,000 to 150,000 clones, 60% to 75% found once. The V and J genes are TRBV9 and TRBJ2-5, with D possibly TRBD1 on 6 matching bases. What was sequenced was PBMCs. The origin of this receptor is a man younger than 40 in good health and CMV-seronegative. As DNA, the CDR3 is TGTGCCAGCAGCGTACCAGGGGTCCAAGAGACCCAGTACTTC. Amino acid sequence: CASSVPGVQETQYF.